The source of this T cell receptor beta chain is a study of shared clonotypes between healthy human individuals. Here immunoSEQ multiplex PCR was the method, and the copy in TCRdb shows in-frame clones only, minus some. The sample yields some 2 million clones, 95% seen once. This clonotype was obtained from a man aged 18 to 29 in good health. The sample consisted of naive CD4+ T cells sorted from blood. This sample's subset: CD45RA+ positively selected.

The CDR3 sequence is CASSFGSQTSRRTDTQYF. The CDR3, as DNA: TGTGCCAGCAGCTTTGGATCCCAAACCAGCAGGAGGACAGATACGCAGTATTTT. The V call is TRBV7-2, the J call TRBJ2-3, with D perhaps matching TRBD2 (5 bases). The CDR3 spans 18 residues. Trimming took 3 bases from V and 3 from J, leaving 22 bases between them. Germline-derived CDR1 and CDR2 are SGHTA and FQGNSA.